Presented here are 2 T cell receptor beta chains from one specimen sequenced in a study of shared clonotypes between healthy human individuals. TCRdb's copy holds only in-frame clones and misses some; the assay was immunoSEQ multiplex PCR. The sample holds approximately 2.5 million clones, 93% seen once. Sequencing used naive CD4+ T cells from PBMCs. Subset of the sample: CD45RA+ positively selected. Source of these receptors: a man between 18 and 35 years old in good health. Some clones in this sample may be carry-over from other donors' samples.

The chain joins TRBV5-1 to TRBJ2-3, with TRBD2 matching 9 bases. The CDR3 runs 15 residues. In germline, CDR1 is SGHRS, CDR2 YFSETQ. V was pared by 5 bases and J by 2 bases, with 6 bases of the junction left unmatched. The CDR3 nucleotides are TGCGCCAGCAGGAAAGGGACTAGCAACACAGATACGCAGTATTTT. It yields the protein CASRKGTSNTDTQYF.

The V and J genes are TRBV12-2 and TRBJ2-7; the table calls TRBD1, which could not be checked here. TRBV12-2 is tagged as a pseudogene. The length of the CDR3 is 18 residues. CDR3: CASRVPRHIPQLSYEQYF. The CDR3, as DNA: TGTGCAAGTCGCGTCCCGAGACATATTCCCCAACTCTCCTACGAGCAGTACTTC.